This TCR beta chain appears in the sequencing data of a study of response to subunit inactivated influenza vaccine. TCRdb itself ran the RT-PCR reads through MiXCR, one entry per CDR3 protein. The sample yields around 580,000 distinct CDR3 sequences, approximately 14% seen once. CDR1 is MNHEY and CDR2 is SMNVEV in the germline V gene (reference sequence). This CDR3 is built from 16 residues. Trimming removed 5 bases from V and 5 bases from J; junction bases left unmatched: 7. The chain links TRBV27 to TRBJ2-3, with 13 bases that match TRBD2. This TCR was sampled from a man over 45 who received an inactivated influenza vaccine. Source: PBMCs from blood, taken 11 to 12 days after vaccination. The CDR3 DNA reads as TGTGCCAGCAGTCCCGGACTAGCGGGGGCCATAGATACGCAGTATTTT. It encodes CASSPGLAGAIDTQYF.